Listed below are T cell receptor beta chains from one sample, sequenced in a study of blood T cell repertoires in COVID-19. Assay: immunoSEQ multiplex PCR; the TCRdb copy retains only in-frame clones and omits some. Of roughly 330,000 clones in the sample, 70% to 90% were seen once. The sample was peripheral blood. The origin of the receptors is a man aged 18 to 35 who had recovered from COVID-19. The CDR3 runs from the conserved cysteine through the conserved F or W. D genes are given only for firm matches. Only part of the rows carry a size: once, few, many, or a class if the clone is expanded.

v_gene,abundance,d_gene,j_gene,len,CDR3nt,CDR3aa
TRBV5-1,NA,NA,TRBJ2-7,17,TGCGCCAGCAGCCCAACACCAGGACAGCCCGTCTCCTACGAGCAGTACTTC,CASSPTPGQPVSYEQYF
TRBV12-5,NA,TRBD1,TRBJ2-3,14,TGTGCTAGTGGTCCCGGGACAGGGGCAGATACGCAGTATTTT,CASGPGTGADTQYF
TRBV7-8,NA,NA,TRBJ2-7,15,TGTGCCAGCAGCCTCACGGACAGTTGGAGCTACGAGCAGTACTTC,CASSLTDSWSYEQYF
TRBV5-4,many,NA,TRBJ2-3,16,TGTGCCAGCAGCTTGGTCGGCGGTCGTAGCACAGATACGCAGTATTTT,CASSLVGGRSTDTQYF
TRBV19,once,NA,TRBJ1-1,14,TGTGCCAGTAGTATAGGTCAGTCGAACACTGAAGCTTTCTTT,CASSIGQSNTEAFF
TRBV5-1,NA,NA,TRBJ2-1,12,TGCGCCAGCAGGTACGGCGGCAATGAGCAGTTCTTC,CASRYGGNEQFF
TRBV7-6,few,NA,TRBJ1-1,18,TGTGCCAGCAGCTTATTTGACCGGACAGCGGCCTCGAACACTGAAGCTTTCTTT,CASSLFDRTAASNTEAFF
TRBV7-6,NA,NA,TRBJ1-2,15,TGTGCCAGCAGCTTAGAAGTTGGGGGGGCCCGGAGCTACACCTTC,CASSLEVGGARSYTF
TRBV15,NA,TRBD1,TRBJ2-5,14,TGTGCCACCACTTGGACAGGGGGGCGGGAGACCCAGTACTTC,CATTWTGGRETQYF
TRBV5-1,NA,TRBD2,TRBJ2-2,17,TGCGCCAGCAGCCCAGGGACTAGCGGGAGTAGAACCGGGGAGCTGTTTTTT,CASSPGTSGSRTGELFF
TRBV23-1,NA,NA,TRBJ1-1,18,TGCGCCAGCAGTGAAGACTCCGGGACACCAACTTTGAACACTGAAGCTTTCTTT,CASSEDSGTPTLNTEAFF
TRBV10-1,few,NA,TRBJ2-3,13,TGCGCCAGCGGTACAGGGCTCACAGATACGCAGTATTTT,CASGTGLTDTQYF
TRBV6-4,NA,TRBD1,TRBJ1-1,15,TGTGCCAGCAGTCGAAAGGGGGCCCCGAACACTGAAGCTTTCTTT,CASSRKGAPNTEAFF
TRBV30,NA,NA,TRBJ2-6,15,TGTGCCTGGAGCGACACCGCCTCTGGGGCCAACGTCCTGACTTTC,CAWSDTASGANVLTF
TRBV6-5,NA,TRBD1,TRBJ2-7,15,TGTGCCAGCAGTCACCCGGGCAGGGGGCGAAGCGAGCAGTACTTC,CASSHPGRGRSEQYF
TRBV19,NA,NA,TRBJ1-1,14,TGTGCCAGTAGTATAAGGAAATGGGGGCCGGAAGCTTTCTTT,CASSIRKWGPEAFF
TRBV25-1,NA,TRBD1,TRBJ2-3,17,TGTGCCAGCAGTGAAGGAAGCGGCAGGGGGCTTGGAAATACGCAGTATTTT,CASSEGSGRGLGNTQYF
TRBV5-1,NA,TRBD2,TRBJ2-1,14,TGCGCCAGCAGCCAGGGACTAGCGGGTCATGAGCAGTTCTTC,CASSQGLAGHEQFF
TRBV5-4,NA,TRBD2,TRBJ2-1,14,TGTGCCAGCAGCCCGGGGGGGGGAGGGCAGGAGCAGTTCTTC,CASSPGGGGQEQFF
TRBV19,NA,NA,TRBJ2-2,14,TGTGCCAGTAGTACCACAGGGTTGAGCGGGGAGCTGTTTTTT,CASSTTGLSGELFF
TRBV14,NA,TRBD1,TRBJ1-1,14,TGTGCCAGCAGCCTTTACCGGGACAGCACTGAAGCTTTCTTT,CASSLYRDSTEAFF
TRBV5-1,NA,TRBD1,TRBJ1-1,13,TGCGCCACCAACGGACAGGGTAACACTGAAGCTTTCTTT,CATNGQGNTEAFF
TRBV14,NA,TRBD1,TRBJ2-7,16,TGTGCCAGCAGTCCCGGGACAGGGTTAAGCTCCTACGAGCAGTACTTC,CASSPGTGLSSYEQYF
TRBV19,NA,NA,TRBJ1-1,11,TGTGCCAGTAGCCCTACAGGGAGTATTATCTTT,CASSPTGSIIF
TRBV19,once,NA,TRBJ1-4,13,TGTGCCAGTAGTCGGACAGTAAATGAAAAACTGTTTTTT,CASSRTVNEKLFF
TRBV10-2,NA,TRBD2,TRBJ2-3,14,TGCGCCAGCAGTGACCTAGCGGGATTGGATACGCAGTATTTT,CASSDLAGLDTQYF
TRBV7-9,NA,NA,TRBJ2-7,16,TGTGCCAGCAGCTTATCGGGGGGCGGGGCCTCCTACGAGCAGTACTTC,CASSLSGGGASYEQYF
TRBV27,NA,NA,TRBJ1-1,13,TGTGCCAGCAGTATATACACGAACACTGAAGCTTTCTTT,CASSIYTNTEAFF
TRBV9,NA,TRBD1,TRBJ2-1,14,TGTGCCAGCAGCGCCCGGGACAGGGCCAATGAGCAGTTCTTC,CASSARDRANEQFF
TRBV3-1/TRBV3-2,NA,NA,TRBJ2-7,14,TGTGCCAGCAGCCGGGACACGGTTATCTACGAGCAGTACTTC,CASSRDTVIYEQYF
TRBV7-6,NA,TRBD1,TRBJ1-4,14,TGTGCCAGCAGCTTAGGAGGACAGGGAGGAAAACTGTTTTTT,CASSLGGQGGKLFF
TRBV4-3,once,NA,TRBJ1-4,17,TGCGCCAGCAGCCCCACCCTAATTTCGGGACACAATGAAAAACTGTTTTTT,CASSPTLISGHNEKLFF
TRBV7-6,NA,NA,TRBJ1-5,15,TGTGCCAGCAGCCAGAGCGAAAAGCCCAATCAGCCCCAGCATTTT,CASSQSEKPNQPQHF
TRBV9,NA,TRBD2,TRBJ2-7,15,TGTGCCAGCAGCGTAGAAGCGGGGGGCCCCTACGAGCAGTACTTC,CASSVEAGGPYEQYF
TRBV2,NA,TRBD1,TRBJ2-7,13,TGTGCCAGCACCCCAGGACAGGGCTACGAGCAGTACTTC,CASTPGQGYEQYF
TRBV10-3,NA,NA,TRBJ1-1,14,TGTGCCATCAGCTGGAACAGGGAGAACACTGAAGCTTTCTTT,CAISWNRENTEAFF
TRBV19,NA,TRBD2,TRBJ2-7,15,TGTGCCAGTAGTATAACGACTAGCGGACCCTACGAGCAGTACTTC,CASSITTSGPYEQYF
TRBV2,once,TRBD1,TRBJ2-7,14,TGTGCCAGCAAACCGGGACAGGGGCCCTACGAGCAGTACTTC,CASKPGQGPYEQYF
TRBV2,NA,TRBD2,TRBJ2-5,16,TGTGCCAGCAGTGAAAGGGCTAGCGGGTACCAAGAGACCCAGTACTTC,CASSERASGYQETQYF
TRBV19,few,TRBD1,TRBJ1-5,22,TGTGCCAGTAGTAAACTTCCTGGGTCGGCTCCGACAGGGCCGCATAGCAATCAGCCCCAGCATTTT,CASSKLPGSAPTGPHSNQPQHF
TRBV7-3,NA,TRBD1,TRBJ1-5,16,TGTGCCAGCAGCCCTAGGGACAGGGGGGACAATCAGCCCCAGCATTTT,CASSPRDRGDNQPQHF
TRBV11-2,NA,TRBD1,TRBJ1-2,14,TGTGCCAGCAGCCCCAGACAGGGTTACTATGGCTACACCTTC,CASSPRQGYYGYTF
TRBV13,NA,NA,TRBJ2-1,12,TGTGCCAGCAGCCCGCAGGGCAATGAGCAGTTCTTC,CASSPQGNEQFF
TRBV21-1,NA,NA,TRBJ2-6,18,TGTGCCAGCAGCAAACTAACCCGTAATTTGACTGGGGCCAACGTCCTGACTTTC,CASSKLTRNLTGANVLTF
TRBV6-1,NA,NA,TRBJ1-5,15,TGTGCCAGCAGTGAAGGGGGGGGAGGCAATCAGCCCCAGCATTTT,CASSEGGGGNQPQHF
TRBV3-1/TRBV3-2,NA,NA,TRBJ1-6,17,TGTGCCAGCAGCCAAGATCAGGGGAGCTCCTATAATTCACCCCTCCACTTT,CASSQDQGSSYNSPLHF
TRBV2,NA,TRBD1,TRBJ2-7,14,TGTGCCAGCAGTGGCCCCGGGACAGGGGCTTGGCAGTACTTC,CASSGPGTGAWQYF
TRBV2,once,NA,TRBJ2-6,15,TGTGCCAGCAGCTTACAGGTCTCTGGGGCCAACGTCCTGACTTTC,CASSLQVSGANVLTF
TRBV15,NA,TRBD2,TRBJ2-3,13,TGTGCCACCAGCTTTGCGGGGGCAGATACGCAGTATTTT,CATSFAGADTQYF
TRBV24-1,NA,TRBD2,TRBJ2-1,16,TGTGCCACCAGTGGGGGGACTAGCGGCCAATACAATGAGCAGTTCTTC,CATSGGTSGQYNEQFF
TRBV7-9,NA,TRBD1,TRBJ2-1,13,TGTGCCAGCAGCACTACAGACAGGGCCGAGCAGTTCTTC,CASSTTDRAEQFF
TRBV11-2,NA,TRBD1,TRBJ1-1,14,TGTGCCAGCGTCGACAGGGCGGGGAACACTGAAGCTTTCTTT,CASVDRAGNTEAFF
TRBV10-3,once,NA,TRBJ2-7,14,TGTGCCATCAGTGAGTCCGGGAGCTCCTACGAGCAGTACTTC,CAISESGSSYEQYF
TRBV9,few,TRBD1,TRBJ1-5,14,TGTGCCAGCAGCGTAGGGGACAGGAGTCAGCCCCAGCATTTT,CASSVGDRSQPQHF
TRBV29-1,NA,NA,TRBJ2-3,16,TGCAGCGTCTTCCTACGGGACTCCCGGGCCGCAGATACGCAGTATTTT,CSVFLRDSRAADTQYF
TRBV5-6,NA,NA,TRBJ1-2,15,TGTGCCAGCAGCTTGAGGACAGACGTTATCTATGGCTACACCTTC,CASSLRTDVIYGYTF
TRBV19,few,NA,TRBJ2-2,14,TGTGCCAGTAGTATACAGGGAGGAGGCGGGGAGCTGTTTTTT,CASSIQGGGGELFF